This is a list of T cell receptor beta chains from one sample in a study of technical replicates of blood from a few donors. Here immunoSEQ multiplex PCR was the method, and the copy in TCRdb shows in-frame clones only, minus some. Here the sample spans tens of thousands of clones, roughly 90% being singletons. The sequenced sample consisted of T cells isolated from PBMCs. The receptors stem from a human donor in good health. The CDR3 runs from the conserved cysteine through the conserved F or W. A D gene is named only where the DNA matches it firmly.

CDR3aa	CDR3nt	d_gene	j_gene	v_gene	len
CASSVGNRGYEQYF	TGTGCCAGCAGCGTAGGCAATAGAGGCTACGAGCAGTACTTC	-	TRBJ2-7	TRBV9	14
CASSFRTSGTEGEQYF	TGTGCCAGCAGCTTCCGGACTAGCGGGACTGAGGGCGAGCAGTACTTC	TRBD2	TRBJ2-7	TRBV9	16
CASSDRVQGGKNIQYF	TGCGCCAGCAGTGACCGTGTACAGGGCGGCAAAAACATTCAGTACTTC	-	TRBJ2-4	TRBV10-1	16
CASSYSLWTGGTEAFF	TGTGCCAGCAGTTACTCCCTCTGGACAGGGGGGACTGAAGCTTTCTTT	TRBD1	TRBJ1-1	TRBV6-5	16
CASSHRWEDPYEQYF	TGTGCCAGCAGCCACAGGTGGGAGGATCCCTACGAGCAGTACTTC	-	TRBJ2-7	TRBV7-9	15
CASSLELAGEYEQYF	TGTGCCAGCAGCTTAGAATTAGCGGGCGAATACGAGCAGTACTTC	TRBD2	TRBJ2-7	TRBV7-8	15
CASSSRTSTDTQYF	TGTGCCAGCAGTTCAAGGACTAGCACAGATACGCAGTATTTT	-	TRBJ2-3	TRBV25-1	14
CASSLGPGTGKPYGYTF	TGTGCCAGCAGCTTGGGGCCCGGGACAGGGAAACCCTATGGCTACACCTTC	TRBD1	TRBJ1-2	TRBV7-2	17
CASSFSSGNTIYF	TGTGCCAGTTCGTTCTCCTCTGGAAACACCATATATTTT	-	TRBJ1-3	TRBV2	13
CASSYGLAGPYEQYF	TGTGCCAGCAGTTATGGGCTAGCGGGCCCCTACGAGCAGTACTTC	TRBD2	TRBJ2-7	TRBV6-5	15
CASSLREGLYEQYF	TGTGCCAGCAGCTTACGGGAGGGCCTCTACGAGCAGTACTTC	TRBD2	TRBJ2-7	TRBV6-1	14
CASSPDAGAGTGELFF	TGTGCCAGCTCACCCGACGCGGGAGCCGGTACCGGGGAGCTGTTTTTT	TRBD2	TRBJ2-2	TRBV18	16
CASSMGHSGVDGYTF	TGCGCCAGCAGCATGGGACACTCGGGAGTTGATGGCTACACCTTC	-	TRBJ1-2	TRBV5-1	15
CASSLAGQGYEQYF	TGTGCCAGCAGCTTGGCGGGACAGGGATACGAGCAGTACTTC	TRBD1	TRBJ2-7	TRBV5-4	14
CASGRNSGNTIYF	TGTGCCAGCGGGAGAAACTCTGGAAACACCATATATTTT	-	TRBJ1-3	TRBV7-2	13
CASRPYRAPYEQYF	TGTGCCAGCAGGCCCTACAGGGCCCCCTACGAGCAGTACTTC	-	TRBJ2-7	TRBV6-5	14
CACIGTATDTQYF	TGTGCCTGTATAGGGACTGCCACAGATACGCAGTATTTT	-	TRBJ2-3	TRBV30	13
CASSPSSVRSSYEQYF	TGTGCCAGCAGCCCTAGTAGCGTACGAAGCTCCTACGAGCAGTACTTC	-	TRBJ2-7	TRBV7-2	16
CSAYRDNEQFF	TGCAGTGCTTACAGGGACAATGAGCAGTTCTTC	-	TRBJ2-1	TRBV20-1	11
CAWSKGGRATGELFF	TGTGCCTGGAGCAAGGGGGGGAGGGCCACCGGGGAGCTGTTTTTT	-	TRBJ2-2	TRBV30	15